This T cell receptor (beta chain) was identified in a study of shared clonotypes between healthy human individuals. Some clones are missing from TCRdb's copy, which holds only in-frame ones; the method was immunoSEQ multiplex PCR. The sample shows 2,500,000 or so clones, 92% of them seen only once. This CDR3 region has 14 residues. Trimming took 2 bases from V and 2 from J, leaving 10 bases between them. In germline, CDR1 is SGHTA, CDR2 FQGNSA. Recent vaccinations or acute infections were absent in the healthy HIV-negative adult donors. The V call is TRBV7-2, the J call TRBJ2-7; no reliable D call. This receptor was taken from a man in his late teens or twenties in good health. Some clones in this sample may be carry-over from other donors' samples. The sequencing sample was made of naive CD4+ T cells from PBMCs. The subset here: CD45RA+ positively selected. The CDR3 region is CASSLYRRAYEQYF. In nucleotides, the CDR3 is TGTGCCAGCAGCTTATATCGGCGCGCCTACGAGCAGTACTTC.